The sequence of this T cell receptor (beta chain) was determined in a study of shared clonotypes between healthy human individuals. With 0 bases removed from V and 3 bases from J, the gap between germline ends came to 10 bases. The CDR3 is made up of 15 amino acids. Germline V lookup: CDR1 LNHNV, CDR2 YYDKDF (reference sequence). Assay: immunoSEQ multiplex PCR; the TCRdb copy retains only in-frame clones and omits some. The table records about 2.3 million clones, about nine tenths of them present only once. The sample taken for sequencing was naive CD4+ T cells from PBMCs. Subset specified: CD45RA+ positively selected. The TCR comes from a man between 18 and 29 years old in good health. Some clones in this sample may be carry-over from other donors' samples. This chain links TRBV15 with TRBJ2-3; D uncertain. CDR3 sequence: CATSRDGKETDTQYF. CDR3 sequence (DNA): TGTGCCACCAGCAGAGATGGGAAGGAGACAGATACGCAGTATTTT. The whole variable domain, remainder taken from reference TRBV15 and TRBJ2-3, is DAMVIQNPRYQVTQFGKPVTLSCSQTLNHNVMYWYQQKSSQAPKLLFHYYDKDFNNEADTPDNFQSRRPNTSFCFLDIRSPGLGDTAMYLCATSRDGKETDTQYFGPGTRLTVL.